The source of this T cell receptor (beta chain) is a study of control samples from healthy donors and cancer patients. There are 13 residues in the CDR3. Germline V CDR1 and CDR2: MNHEY, SVGAGI. V lost 6 bases and J 3 bases, leaving 11 bases between the germline ends. Repertoires were generated with immunoSEQ multiplex PCR, while TCRdb's copy carries only in-frame clones and drops some. Among 130,000 or so clones listed, over 85% were seen once. The clonotype originates from a man aged 50 to 59 with head and neck cancer. Sequenced input: PBMCs. The V call is TRBV6-5, the J call TRBJ1-1; D call uncertain. This CDR3 is CASRPRPDTEAFF. CDR3 sequence (DNA): TGTGCCAGCAGACCACGCCCGGACACTGAAGCTTTCTTT.